The 21 T cell receptor beta chains below come from one sample, sequenced in a study of blood T cell repertoires in COVID-19. Generated by immunoSEQ multiplex PCR, the TCRdb table keeps only in-frame clones and is missing some. Of 330,000 or so clones listed, over 70% are singletons. The sequenced sample consisted of PBMCs or T cells enriched from blood (not recorded which). These receptors all come from a young man who had recovered from COVID-19.

This chain joins TRBV3-1 (or the pseudogene TRBV3-2) and TRBJ2-7, with TRBD2 matching 10 bases. V dropped 1 base and J dropped 4; count of bases not matched to a gene: 7. Looked up from germline, CDR1 is LGHDT and CDR2 is YNNKEL (reference sequence). The CDR3 loop spans 16 amino acids. CDR3: CASSQAPSGGGYEQYF. The CDR3 DNA follows: TGTGCCAGCAGCCAAGCCCCCAGCGGGGGGGGGTACGAGCAGTACTTC.

The chain joins TRBV10-3 to TRBJ1-1; D is perhaps TRBD1 (6 bases). The CDR3 loop spans 14 amino acids. V lost 10 bases to trimming and J lost 0 bases, with 15 bases between them. Germline CDR1 is ENHRY and CDR2 is SYGVKD. This CDR3 is CATRTAAMNTEAFF. For the CDR3, the DNA is TGTGCCACCCGGACAGCCGCTATGAACACTGAAGCTTTCTTT.

This chain links TRBV5-6 with TRBJ2-7; 8 bases match TRBD1. Germline assignment: CDR1 SGHDT and CDR2 YYEEEE. The V gene end was trimmed by 2 bases and the J gene end by 1 base; junction bases not matched to a gene: 5. CDR3 size: 15 residues. CDR3: CASSFGQGWSYEQYF. Written as DNA, the CDR3 is TGTGCCAGCAGCTTCGGACAGGGATGGTCCTACGAGCAGTACTTC.

The genes are TRBV7-9 and TRBJ2-5, with D possibly being TRBD2 (5 bases). Germline V gene sequence: CDR1 SEHNR, CDR2 FQNEAQ (reference sequence). This CDR3 region has 11 residues. V was clipped by 5 bases and J by 13 bases, with 14 bases between them. CDR3 bases: TGTGCCAGCAGCCCCATGGAGGAGTGGTACTTC. Translation gives CASSPMEEWYF.

The chain has TRBV7-3 and TRBJ1-1; D is perhaps TRBD1 (5 bases). The V and J ends lost 3 bases and 4 bases respectively, with 12 bases between them. CDR1 and CDR2 (germline): SGHTA, FQGTGA. There are 14 residues in the CDR3. The CDR3 loop reads CASSLYQGATEAFF. CDR3 nucleotides: TGTGCCAGCAGCTTGTACCAGGGCGCCACTGAAGCTTTCTTT.

The chain is built from TRBV7-8 and TRBJ1-2; D is unclear. V was cut by 1 base and J by 0 bases, with 9 bases left in between. Per germline, CDR1 SGHVS and CDR2 FQNEAQ. There are 15 residues in the CDR3. The DNA for the CDR3 is TGTGCCAGCAGCTTAGGGGCCACCGCTAACTATGGCTACACCTTC. Translation gives CASSLGATANYGYTF.

The chain carries TRBV5-6 and TRBJ2-7; 9 nucleotides agree with TRBD2. The CDR3 totals 12 residues. The V and J ends lost 4 bases and 6 bases, in that order; junction bases with no gene match: 2. CDR1 and CDR2 from the germline V gene are SGHDT and YYEEEE. This CDR3 is CASSPGLAEQYF. The CDR3 bases are TGTGCCAGCAGCCCGGGACTAGCCGAGCAGTACTTC.

The chain recombines TRBV4-1 with TRBJ1-5; 9 bases are shared with TRBD1. V lost 1 base, J lost 1 base, and 2 bases stayed unmatched. Germline-derived CDR1 and CDR2 are MGHRA and YSYEKL. The CDR3 consists of 16 residues. The CDR3 region has the DNA TGCGCCAGCAGCCAAGGGGGACAGGGCAGCAATCAGCCCCAGCATTTT. Protein sequence: CASSQGGQGSNQPQHF.

This sequence joins TRBV7-9 and TRBJ2-5; TRBD2 might be the D (5 bases). V lost 2 bases, J lost 5 bases, and 18 bases lay in between. Germline V gene sequence: CDR1 SEHNR, CDR2 FQNEAQ (reference sequence). The CDR3 extends over 16 amino acids. CDR3 residues: CASSLKSAASGETQYF. The CDR3 DNA is TGTGCCAGCAGCTTAAAGTCGGCGGCCTCGGGGGAGACCCAGTACTTC.

The J gene is TRBJ1-2, the V gene TRBV19; TRBD1 aligns across 7 bases. The CDR3 spans 13 residues. Germline values: CDR1 LNHDA, CDR2 SQIVND (reference sequence). Unmatched junction bases numbered 2, after V lost 4 bases and J lost 3 bases. CDR3 DNA: TGTGCCAGTAGTAAAACAGGGGACTATGGCTACACCTTC. Its translation is CASSKTGDYGYTF.

V gene TRBV7-2 combines with J gene TRBJ1-5, with 9 bases fitting TRBD1. Germline trimming cut 4 bases from V and 4 bases from J; bases unmatched to any gene: 5. Germline CDR1 and CDR2: SGHTA and FQGNSA. This CDR3 spans 15 amino acids. The DNA for the CDR3 is TGTGCCAGCAGCTGGGGACAGGGTAGGAATCAGCCCCAGCATTTT. Protein product: CASSWGQGRNQPQHF.

The V call is TRBV11-2, the J call TRBJ2-2; 8 bases fit TRBD1. The germline V gene has CDR1 SGHAT and CDR2 FQNNGV. The CDR3 contains 15 residues. V gave up 4 bases and J gave up 6 bases; unmatched junction bases: 7. CDR3 sequence (DNA): TGTGCCAGCAGCTCCAGGGGGCTGGGTTCCGGGGAGCTGTTTTTT. It codes for CASSSRGLGSGELFF.

This clone was counted between two and nine times. The chain employs TRBV14 and TRBJ2-1; 9 bases match TRBD2. Germline V gives CDR1 SGHDN, CDR2 FVKESK. The J segment lost 2 bases and the V segment lost 5 bases, leaving 7 bases of the junction unmatched. The CDR3 length is 16 residues. This CDR3 is CASSSSGGGAYNEQFF. As DNA, the CDR3 is TGTGCCAGCAGCTCCTCTGGCGGGGGGGCCTACAATGAGCAGTTCTTC. The whole variable domain, remainder taken from reference TRBV14 and TRBJ2-1, is EAGVTQFPSHSVIEKGQTVTLRCDPISGHDNLYWYRRVMGKEIKFLLHFVKESKQDESGMPNNRFLAERTGGTYSTLKVQPAELEDSGVYFCASSSSGGGAYNEQFFGPGTRLTVL.

The chain couples TRBV28 to TRBJ2-5; 9 positions match TRBD1. Trimming took 2 bases from V and 5 from J; bases not matched to a gene: 12. The CDR3 length is 17 residues. CDR1 MDHEN and CDR2 SYDVKM come from the germline V gene. CDR3 DNA: TGTGCCAGCAGTTTAACCCTCGGGGACAGGGCGCGCGAGACCCAGTACTTC. As protein: CASSLTLGDRARETQYF.

The V and J genes are TRBV2 and TRBJ2-7, with a tentative D call TRBD1 (5 bases). Germline-derived CDR1 and CDR2 are SNHLY and FYNNEI. The CDR3 totals 13 residues. Between the trimmed V and J ends, which lost 5 bases and 2 bases, there was a span of 10 bases. CDR3 protein: CASSQTGTYEQYF. The CDR3 DNA sequence: TGTGCCAGCAGTCAAACAGGAACCTACGAGCAGTACTTC.

About this clone itself: The same CDR3 is also encoded by other DNA sequences in this sample. The chain joins TRBV5-4 to TRBJ2-1; 8 bases agree with TRBD1. The J segment lost 2 bases and the V segment lost 4 bases, leaving 5 bases of the junction unmatched. This CDR3 spans 15 amino acids. Germline V gene lookup returns CDR1 SGHNT and CDR2 YYREEE (reference sequence). CDR3 amino acids: CASSLGQGAYNEQFF. CDR3 DNA: TGTGCCAGCAGCCTCGGACAGGGCGCCTACAATGAGCAGTTCTTC.

This chain links TRBV12-3 or TRBV12-4 with TRBJ1-2; no clear D gene. This CDR3 contains 12 residues. V dropped 6 bases and J dropped 0 bases, with 5 bases sitting between them. Written as DNA, the CDR3 is TGTGCCAGCAGCGGGTCTAACTATGGCTACACCTTC. It codes for CASSGSNYGYTF.

Here the CDR3 DNA reads TGTGCCAGCAGTTTTGGGGGGGAGGATGAGCAGTTCTTC. This translates into CASSFGGEDEQFF. V gene TRBV28 combines with J gene TRBJ2-1; 7 bases map to TRBD2. The V gene's germline CDR1 is MDHEN and CDR2 SYDVKM. The length of the CDR3 is 13 residues. V shed 3 bases, J shed 8 bases, and the junction held 4 bases outside the gene matches.

The CDR3 here is CASSVESLSSYNSPLHF. As DNA, the CDR3 is TGTGCCAGCAGCGTAGAATCGCTTAGCTCCTATAATTCACCCCTCCACTTT. V gene TRBV9 combines with J gene TRBJ1-6; no clear D gene. Germline CDR1 is SGDLS and CDR2 is YYNGEE. V dropped 0 bases and J dropped 0 bases, with 10 bases sitting between them. The CDR3 runs to 17 residues.

The chain recombines TRBV19 with TRBJ1-1; D unresolved. The length of the CDR3 is 12 residues. Germline loops: CDR1 LNHDA, CDR2 SQIVND (reference sequence). V was trimmed by 6 bases and J by 1 base, leaving 6 bases between them. This CDR3 reads CASRYSNTEAFF. The CDR3 nucleotides read TGTGCCAGTAGGTACTCGAACACTGAAGCTTTCTTT.

The chain recombines TRBV7-2 with TRBJ1-4; the D is unclear. Trimming left V 1 base short and J 0 bases short, with 9 bases between. This CDR3 spans 16 amino acids. Germline V gene sequence: CDR1 SGHTA, CDR2 FQGNSA. The CDR3 coding sequence is TGTGCCAGCAGCTTAGGCCGGGGATCAACTAATGAAAAACTGTTTTTT. Translation gives CASSLGRGSTNEKLFF. Using reference TRBV7-2 and TRBJ1-4 for the parts outside the CDR3, the full variable domain is GAGVSQSPSNKVTEKGKDVELRCDPISGHTALYWYRQSLGQGLEFLIYFQGNSAPDKSGLPSDRFSAERTGGSVSTLTIQRTQQEDSAVYLCASSLGRGSTNEKLFFGSGTQLSVL.